The rows below give T cell receptor beta chains drawn from one sample of a study of molecular identifiers for immune sequencing clone quantification. TCRdb called the PCR reads again in MiXCR, with one record for every CDR3 protein. Found here are nearly 650,000 distinct CDR3 sequences, about 25% of them singletons; the top ten hold about 0.8%. The material sequenced was naive CD8+ T cells from blood, with Jurkat cell RNA spiked in. These receptors all stem from a human donor in good health. Some libraries in this study had Jurkat cell RNA spiked in. The CDR3 runs from the conserved cysteine through the conserved F or W. Each record gives: V gene, J gene, CDR3 protein.

TRBV9,TRBJ2-7,CASSGRLAGEQYF
TRBV7-2,TRBJ2-7,CASSLPGAGYEQYF
TRBV24-1,TRBJ2-1,CATSPYPQALGNEQFF
TRBV19,TRBJ1-5,CASKGTGGASNQPQHF
TRBV14,TRBJ2-3,CASSSTRDPRDTQYF
TRBV4-1,TRBJ2-3,CASSQVSSGVRMDTQYF
TRBV12-3/TRBV12-4,TRBJ2-2,CASSTTSGGAGELFF
TRBV19,TRBJ1-1,CASSIHNSGDTEAFF
TRBV27,TRBJ2-6,CASSYTGVHSGANVLTF
TRBV3-1,TRBJ1-2,CASSQDLLPSNYGYTF
TRBV19,TRBJ1-5,CASSIWSTREPQHF
TRBV6-5,TRBJ2-5,CASSPEGPTQETQYF
TRBV9,TRBJ2-5,CASSLDGFQETQYF
TRBV28,TRBJ1-3,CASSLNRVTGNTIYF
TRBV7-9,TRBJ2-1,CASSSPLRDFGEQFF
TRBV6-1,TRBJ2-3,CASRPVLTDTQYF
TRBV27,TRBJ2-6,CASSFHSGANVLTF